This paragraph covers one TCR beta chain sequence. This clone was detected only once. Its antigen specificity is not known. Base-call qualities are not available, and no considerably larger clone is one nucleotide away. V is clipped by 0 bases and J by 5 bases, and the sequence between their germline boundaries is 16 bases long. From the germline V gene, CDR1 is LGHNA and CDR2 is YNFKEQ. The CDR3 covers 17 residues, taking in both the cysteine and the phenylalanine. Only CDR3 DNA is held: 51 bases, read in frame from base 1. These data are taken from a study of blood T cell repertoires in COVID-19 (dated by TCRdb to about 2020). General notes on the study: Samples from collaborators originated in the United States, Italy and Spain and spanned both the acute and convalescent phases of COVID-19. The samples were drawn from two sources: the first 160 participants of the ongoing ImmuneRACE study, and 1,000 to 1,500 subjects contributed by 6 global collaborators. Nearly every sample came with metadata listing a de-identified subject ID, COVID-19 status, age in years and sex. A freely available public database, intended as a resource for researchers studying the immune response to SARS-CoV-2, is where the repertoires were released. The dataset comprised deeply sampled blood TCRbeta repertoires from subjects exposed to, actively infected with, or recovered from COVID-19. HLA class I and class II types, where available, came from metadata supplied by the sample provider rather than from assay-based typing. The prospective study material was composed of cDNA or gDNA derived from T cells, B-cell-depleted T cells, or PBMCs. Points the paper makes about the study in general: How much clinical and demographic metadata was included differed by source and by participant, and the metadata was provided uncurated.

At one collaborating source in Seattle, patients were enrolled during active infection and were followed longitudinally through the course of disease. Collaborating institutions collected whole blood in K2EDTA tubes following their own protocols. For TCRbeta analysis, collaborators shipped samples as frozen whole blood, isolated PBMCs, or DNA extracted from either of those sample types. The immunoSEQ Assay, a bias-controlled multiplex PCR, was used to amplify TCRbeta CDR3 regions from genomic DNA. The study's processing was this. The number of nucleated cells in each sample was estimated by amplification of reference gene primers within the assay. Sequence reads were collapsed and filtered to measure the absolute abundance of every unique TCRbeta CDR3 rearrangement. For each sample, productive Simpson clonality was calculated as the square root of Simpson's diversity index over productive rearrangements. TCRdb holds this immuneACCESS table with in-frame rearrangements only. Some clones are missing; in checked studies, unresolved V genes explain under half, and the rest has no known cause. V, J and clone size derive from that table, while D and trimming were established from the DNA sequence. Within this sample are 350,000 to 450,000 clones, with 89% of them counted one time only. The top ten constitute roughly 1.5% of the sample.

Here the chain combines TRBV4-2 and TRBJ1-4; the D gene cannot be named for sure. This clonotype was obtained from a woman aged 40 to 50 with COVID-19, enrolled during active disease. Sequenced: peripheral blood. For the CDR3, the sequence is CASSQDQTLAGNEKLFF. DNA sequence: TGTGCCAGCAGCCAAGATCAGACACTAGCAGGAAATGAAAAACTGTTTTTT.